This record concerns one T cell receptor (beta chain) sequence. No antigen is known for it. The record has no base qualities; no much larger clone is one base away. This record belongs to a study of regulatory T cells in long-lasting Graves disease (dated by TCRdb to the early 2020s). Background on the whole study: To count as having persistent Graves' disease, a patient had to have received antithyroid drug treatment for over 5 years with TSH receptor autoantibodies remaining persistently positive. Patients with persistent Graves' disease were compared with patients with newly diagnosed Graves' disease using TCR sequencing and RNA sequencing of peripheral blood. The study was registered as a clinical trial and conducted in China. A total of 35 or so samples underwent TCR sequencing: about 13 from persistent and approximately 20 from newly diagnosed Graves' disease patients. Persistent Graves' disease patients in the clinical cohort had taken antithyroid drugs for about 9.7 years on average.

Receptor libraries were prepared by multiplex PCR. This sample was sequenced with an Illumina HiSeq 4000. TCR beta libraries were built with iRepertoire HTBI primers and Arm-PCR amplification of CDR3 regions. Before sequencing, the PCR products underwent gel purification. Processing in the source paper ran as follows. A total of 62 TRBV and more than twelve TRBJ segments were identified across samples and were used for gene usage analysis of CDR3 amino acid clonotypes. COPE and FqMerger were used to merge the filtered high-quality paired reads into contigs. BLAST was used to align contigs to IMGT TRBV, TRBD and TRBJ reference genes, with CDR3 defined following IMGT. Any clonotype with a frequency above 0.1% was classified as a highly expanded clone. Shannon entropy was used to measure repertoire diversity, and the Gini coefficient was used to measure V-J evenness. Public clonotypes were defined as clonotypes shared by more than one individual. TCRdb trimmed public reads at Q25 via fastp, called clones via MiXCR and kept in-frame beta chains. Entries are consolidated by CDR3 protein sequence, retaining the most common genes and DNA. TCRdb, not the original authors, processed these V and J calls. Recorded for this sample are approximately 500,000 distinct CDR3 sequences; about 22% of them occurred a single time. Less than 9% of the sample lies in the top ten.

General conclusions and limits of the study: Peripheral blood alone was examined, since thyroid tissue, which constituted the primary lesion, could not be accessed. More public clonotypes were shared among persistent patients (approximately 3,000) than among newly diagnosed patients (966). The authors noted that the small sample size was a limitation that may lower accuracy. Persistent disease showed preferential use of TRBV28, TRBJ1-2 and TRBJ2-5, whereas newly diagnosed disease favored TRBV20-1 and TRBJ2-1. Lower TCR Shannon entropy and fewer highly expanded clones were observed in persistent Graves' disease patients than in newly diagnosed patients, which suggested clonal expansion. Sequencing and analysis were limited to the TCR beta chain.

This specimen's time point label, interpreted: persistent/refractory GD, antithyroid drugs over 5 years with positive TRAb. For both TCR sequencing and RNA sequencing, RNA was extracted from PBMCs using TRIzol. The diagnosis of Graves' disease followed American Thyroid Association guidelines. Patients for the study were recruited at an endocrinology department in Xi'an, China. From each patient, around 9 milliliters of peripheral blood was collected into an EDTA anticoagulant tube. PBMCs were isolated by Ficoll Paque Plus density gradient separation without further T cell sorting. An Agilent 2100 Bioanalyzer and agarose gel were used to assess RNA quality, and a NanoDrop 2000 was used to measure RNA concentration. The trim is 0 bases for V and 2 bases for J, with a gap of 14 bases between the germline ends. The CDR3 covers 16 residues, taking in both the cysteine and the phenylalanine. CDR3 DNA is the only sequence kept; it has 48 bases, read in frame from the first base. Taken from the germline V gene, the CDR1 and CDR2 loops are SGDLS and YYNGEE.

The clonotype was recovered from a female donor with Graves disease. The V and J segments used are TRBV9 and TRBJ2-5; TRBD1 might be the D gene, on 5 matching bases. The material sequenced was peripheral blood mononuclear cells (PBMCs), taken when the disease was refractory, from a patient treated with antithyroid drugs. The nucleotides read TGTGCCAGCAGCGTAGCCAGTGCCAGGACACAAGAGACCCAGTACTTC. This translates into CASSVASARTQETQYF.